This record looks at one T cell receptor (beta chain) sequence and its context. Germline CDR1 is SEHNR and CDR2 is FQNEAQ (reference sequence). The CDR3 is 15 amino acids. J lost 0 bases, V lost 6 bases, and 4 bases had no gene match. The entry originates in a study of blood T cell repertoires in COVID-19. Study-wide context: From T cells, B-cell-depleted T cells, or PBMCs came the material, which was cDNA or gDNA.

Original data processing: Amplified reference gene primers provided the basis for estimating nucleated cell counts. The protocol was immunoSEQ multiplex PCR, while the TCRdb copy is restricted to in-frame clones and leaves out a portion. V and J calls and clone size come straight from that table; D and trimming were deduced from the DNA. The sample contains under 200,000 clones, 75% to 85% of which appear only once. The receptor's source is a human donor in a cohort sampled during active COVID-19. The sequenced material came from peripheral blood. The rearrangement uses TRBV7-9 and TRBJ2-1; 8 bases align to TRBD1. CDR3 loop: CASSSQGASYNEQFF. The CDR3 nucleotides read TGTGCCAGCAGTTCGCAGGGGGCCTCCTACAATGAGCAGTTCTTC.